The next 12 T cell receptor beta chains were all read from a single sample in a study of radiation and T cells in renal cell carcinoma. Profiling relied on immunoSEQ multiplex PCR, and the TCRdb table lists in-frame clones only, not all of them. The data show about 90,000 clones, with 70% to 85% seen just once and about 7.2% held by the top ten. Specified time point: blood 4 weeks post-SBRT, at nephrectomy. As to treatment: 15 Gy SBRT to primary tumor, nephrectomy 4 weeks later. The starting material was blood, obtained from a patient whose treatment included radiotherapy and nephrectomy. These receptors came from a man aged 55 to 69 with renal cell carcinoma.

This clone was observed once. The CDR3 bases are TGTGCCAGCACCCCAGCGGGACTAGCATACGAGCAGTACTTC. Protein: CASTPAGLAYEQYF. J is TRBJ2-7 and V is TRBV28, with TRBD2 matching over 9 bases. The V segment lost 7 bases and the J segment 4 bases; nucleotides outside the gene matches: 8. Germline V gene data show CDR1 as MDHEN and CDR2 as SYDVKM. The CDR3 has 14 amino acids.

This clone has a single count. The V and J genes are TRBV28 and TRBJ2-7; D not resolved. Germline CDR1 reads MDHEN; CDR2 reads SYDVKM. The CDR3 covers 16 residues. V dropped 2 bases and J dropped 0 bases, with 14 bases sitting between them. CDR3 amino acids: CASSLSSRTVSYEQYF. CDR3 nucleotides: TGTGCCAGCAGTTTAAGTTCTCGGACGGTCTCCTACGAGCAGTACTTC.

The rearrangement links TRBV19 to TRBJ2-3; tentative D call: TRBD2 (7 bases). The CDR3 totals 16 residues. CDR1 is LNHDA and CDR2 is SQIVND in the germline V gene (reference sequence). Deletions cut 5 bases from V and 0 bases from J, with 15 bases between. In nucleotides, the CDR3 is TGTGCCAGTAGTCGCCGGGGGGCGGCTAGCACAGATACGCAGTATTTT. Translated, it gives CASSRRGAASTDTQYF.

The chain is built from TRBV6-6 and TRBJ2-7, with D perhaps matching TRBD1 (7 bases). CDR1 is MNHNY, CDR2 SVGAGI, per germline (reference sequence). The CDR3 sequence is 14 residues long. V gave up 9 bases and J gave up 0 bases, with 15 bases separating them. CDR3 sequence reads: CARTLRDSSYEQYF. In DNA, the CDR3 is TGTGCCAGGACCCTGCGGGACAGCTCCTACGAGCAGTACTTC.

This clone was seen once. This chain connects TRBV7-9 to TRBJ1-2; D is uncertain. V shed 5 bases and J shed 2 bases, with 12 bases lying between them. The germline V gene encodes CDR1 SEHNR and CDR2 FQNEAQ (reference sequence). The CDR3 covers 14 residues. Written as DNA, the CDR3 is TGTGCCAGCAGCCCCACAAGAGGGAACTATGGCTACACCTTC. Its translation is CASSPTRGNYGYTF.

This clone occurred once. The CDR3 protein is CAISERTLDTGELFF. In nucleotides, the CDR3 is TGTGCCATCAGTGAGAGGACACTGGACACCGGGGAGCTGTTTTTT. V is TRBV10-3 and J is TRBJ2-2; D might be TRBD1 (5 bases). V lost 2 bases and J lost 3, with 10 bases in between. In germline, CDR1 is ENHRY, CDR2 SYGVKD. This CDR3 is built from 15 residues.

V gene TRBV30 combines with J gene TRBJ1-4; TRBD1 agrees at 8 bases. V lost 5 bases and J lost 5; bases outside the gene matches: 10. This CDR3 has 15 amino acids. The V gene's germline CDR1 is GTSNPN and CDR2 SVGIG (reference sequence). The CDR3 DNA follows: TGTGCCTGGGGGACAGGCGGAGGGGACAATGAAAAACTGTTTTTT. Translated, it gives CAWGTGGGDNEKLFF.

The chain is built from TRBV19 and TRBJ2-3; 8 bases align to TRBD2. The CDR3 has 14 amino acids. Trimming removed 8 bases from V and 3 bases from J; junction bases left unmatched: 7. The germline V gene has CDR1 LNHDA and CDR2 SQIVND (reference sequence). CDR3: CASGPGRGTDTQYF. In DNA, the CDR3 is TGTGCCAGTGGACCCGGGAGGGGGACAGATACGCAGTATTTT.

This rearrangement joins TRBV11-2 to TRBJ2-7; 7 positions match TRBD1. The CDR3 length is 18 residues. Per germline, CDR1 SGHAT and CDR2 FQNNGV. V gave up 5 bases and J gave up 5 bases; unmatched junction bases: 21. In DNA, the CDR3 is TGTGCCAGCAGCCAAGGGCCGATCTCCAGGGGGTTCGGGAACGAGCAGTACTTC. As protein: CASSQGPISRGFGNEQYF.

The chain is built from TRBV2 and TRBJ2-5, with 11 nucleotides matching TRBD1. The CDR3 has 14 amino acids. Germline V CDR1 and CDR2: SNHLY, FYNNEI. Losses at the gene ends were 11 bases for V and 5 bases for J; bases not matched to a gene: 10. The CDR3 here is CAASGTGGMETQYF. The CDR3 DNA follows: TGTGCCGCCTCCGGGACAGGGGGTATGGAGACCCAGTACTTC.

J is TRBJ2-5 and V is TRBV6-5, with D perhaps matching TRBD2 (6 bases). Judging by the DNA end, TRBJ2-7 fits better; the J call may be wrong. Germline V gene lookup returns CDR1 MNHEY and CDR2 SVGAGI. This CDR3 spans 14 amino acids. The CDR3 loop reads CASSEGDWNYEQYF. In nucleotides, the CDR3 is TGTGCCAGCAGTGAAGGGGACTGGAACTACGAGCAGTACTTC.

The CDR3 nucleotides read TGTACGACCGGCGGGGGGGCGTATGAAGGCTACACCTTC. It yields the protein CTTGGGAYEGYTF. V and J are TRBV28 and TRBJ1-2; D perhaps matches TRBD1 (6 bases). The CDR3 sequence is 13 residues long. Germline CDR1 reads MDHEN; CDR2 reads SYDVKM.